The clone carrying this TCR beta chain was found once. Germline loops: CDR1 KGHSH, CDR2 LQKENI. The length of the CDR3 is 15 residues. J was trimmed by 7 bases and V by 6 bases; bases with no gene match: 6. This specimen belongs to a study of Tregs in tolerant kidney transplant recipients. Measured with immunoSEQ multiplex PCR; TCRdb has only the in-frame clones, and not every one. The sample lists 240,000 or so clones; around 81% were seen once. The chain employs TRBV18 and TRBJ2-1, with 13 bases that match TRBD2. The material sequenced was CD4+ T cells from blood. This TCR was sampled from a human donor in good health. CDR3 residues: CASSRTSGRGNEQFF. The DNA of the CDR3 is TGTGCCAGCTCCCGGACTAGCGGGAGAGGGAATGAGCAGTTCTTC. Supplemented by reference TRBV18 and TRBJ2-1, the full variable domain reads NAGVMQNPRHLVRRRGQEARLRCSPMKGHSHVYWYRQLPEEGLKFMVYLQKENIIDESGMPKERFSAEFPKEGPSILRIQQVVRGDSAAYFCASSRTSGRGNEQFFGPGTRLTVL.